Presented here are 18 T cell receptor beta chains from one specimen sequenced in a study of blood T cell repertoires in COVID-19. Only in-frame clones appear in the TCRdb table, and some are missing; sequencing was by immunoSEQ multiplex PCR. Of some 170,000 clones listed, 81% are singletons. The sample taken for sequencing was peripheral blood. Receptor source: a man in his fifties or sixties with active or convalescent COVID-19.

This clone was counted a few times. The V call is TRBV3-1 (or the pseudogene TRBV3-2), the J call TRBJ2-7; weak D call: TRBD1 (6 bases). V gave up 0 bases and J gave up 4 bases, with 22 bases separating them. The CDR3 has 18 amino acids. Per the germline V gene, CDR1 is LGHDT and CDR2 is YNNKEL (reference sequence). DNA for the CDR3: TGTGCCAGCAGCCAAGATCTCCTCACAGGGCTTCCTCTGTACGAGCAGTACTTC. Encoded protein: CASSQDLLTGLPLYEQYF.

V is TRBV7-6 and J is TRBJ2-1; 11 bases agree with TRBD2. J lost 1 base, V lost 5 bases, and 7 bases had no gene match. The CDR3 has 17 residues. Germline V CDR1 and CDR2: SGHVS, FNYEAQ. The chain's CDR3 is CASSPRLAGLSYNEQFF. The CDR3 DNA is TGTGCCAGCAGCCCCCGACTAGCGGGGTTGTCCTACAATGAGCAGTTCTTC.

This clone has just one count. This chain connects TRBV28 to TRBJ1-5; no clear D gene. CDR1 is MDHEN, CDR2 SYDVKM, per germline. This CDR3 contains 17 residues. Between the trimmed V and J ends, which lost 5 bases and 2 bases, there was a span of 19 bases. The chain's CDR3 is CASSEISEGVGNQPQHF. DNA for the CDR3: TGTGCCAGCAGTGAAATTAGTGAGGGAGTCGGCAATCAGCCCCAGCATTTT.

The genes are TRBV14 and TRBJ2-1; 7 bases map to TRBD2. Germline V gene data show CDR1 as SGHDN and CDR2 as FVKESK. Unmatched junction bases numbered 11, after V lost 8 bases and J lost 10 bases. The CDR3 length is 13 residues. In nucleotides, the CDR3 is TGTGCCAGCGGGTCGGGGGGAGGCAGGGAGCAGTTCTTC. It specifies CASGSGGGREQFF.

The rearrangement joins TRBV3-1 (or the pseudogene TRBV3-2) to TRBJ1-2; D is perhaps TRBD1 (5 bases). CDR3 length equals 15 residues. The V and J ends lost 4 bases and 3 bases respectively, with 15 bases between them. CDR1 and CDR2 (germline): LGHDT, YNNKEL (reference sequence). CDR3 nucleotide sequence: TGTGCCAGCAGCCGACAGAATCGGGGGGACTATGGCTACACCTTC. This encodes CASSRQNRGDYGYTF.

The V call is TRBV6-1, the J call TRBJ1-2; possible D gene TRBD1, 5 bases. The germline V and J ends were trimmed by 8 bases and 4 bases, with 23 bases remaining between them. There are 16 residues in the CDR3. CDR1 is MNHNS, CDR2 SASEGT, per germline. The CDR3 here is CASSEEGRAIGYGYTF. The CDR3 DNA follows: TGTGCCAGCTCTGAAGAGGGCAGGGCAATCGGCTATGGCTACACCTTC.

The V call is TRBV11-2, the J call TRBJ2-1, with D tentatively TRBD2 (6 bases). The V end was cut by 4 bases, the J end by 1 base, with 14 bases between. This CDR3 contains 16 residues. Germline CDR1 is SGHAT and CDR2 is FQNNGV. The CDR3 reads CASSSYHGRSYNEQFF. The CDR3 nucleotides read TGTGCCAGCAGCTCTTACCACGGGAGATCCTACAATGAGCAGTTCTTC.

The CDR3 loop is CASSSRLTSLETQYF. The CDR3 DNA reads TGTGCCAGCAGCTCCCGGCTAACTAGTCTGGAGACCCAGTACTTC. The V and J genes are TRBV13 and TRBJ2-5; a weak D match, TRBD2 (5 bases). CDR3 length equals 15 residues. Trimming removed 4 bases from V and 5 bases from J, with 17 bases in between. Germline CDR1 is PRHDT and CDR2 is FYEKMQ (reference sequence).

J is TRBJ2-1 and V is TRBV3-1 (or the pseudogene TRBV3-2), with TRBD2 matching over 12 bases. V gave up 6 bases and J gave up 8 bases; unmatched junction bases: 8. CDR1 and CDR2 (germline): LGHDT, YNNKEL (reference sequence). This CDR3 comprises 15 residues. The CDR3 sequence is CASSPLLAGGDEQFF. CDR3 sequence (DNA): TGTGCCAGCAGTCCACTGCTAGCGGGGGGGGATGAGCAGTTCTTC.

The sample holds a few counts of this clone. The chain combines TRBV19 with TRBJ1-2; no clear D. The CDR3 contains 11 residues. The ends were cut back, 5 bases at V and 8 bases at J, with 9 bases in the middle. Germline assignment: CDR1 LNHDA and CDR2 SQIVND (reference sequence). The CDR3 sequence is CASSPSEGYTF. The CDR3 DNA reads TGTGCCAGTAGTCCGAGCGAGGGCTACACCTTC.

This chain's CDR3 is CASSPDREGQGEQFF. CDR3 nucleotides: TGCGCCAGCAGCCCGGACAGGGAAGGACAAGGGGAGCAGTTCTTC. V is TRBV5-1 and J is TRBJ2-1; TRBD1 agrees at 8 bases. The germline V gene encodes CDR1 SGHRS and CDR2 YFSETQ. The ends lost 4 bases at V and 10 bases at J; junction bases unmatched: 13. The CDR3 is 15 residues long.

V usage is TRBV6-2 or TRBV6-3 and J usage is TRBJ2-7, with 9 bases lining up with TRBD2. CDR1 and CDR2 (germline): MNHEY, SVGEGT. The trim removed 4 bases at V and 5 bases at J, leaving 0 bases unmatched. The CDR3 extends over 12 amino acids. CDR3 sequence: CASSSSGNEQYF. CDR3 nucleotides: TGTGCCAGCAGTTCTAGCGGGAACGAGCAGTACTTC.

The chain is built from TRBV3-1 (or the pseudogene TRBV3-2) and TRBJ2-1, with D unresolved. This CDR3 has 14 amino acids. Trimming removed 4 bases at V and 1 base at J, with 8 bases between. CDR1 and CDR2 from the germline V gene are LGHDT and YNNKEL (reference sequence). The CDR3 DNA sequence: TGTGCCAGCAGCCCTCTGCGGTCCTACAATGAGCAGTTCTTC. Encoded protein: CASSPLRSYNEQFF.

The chain links TRBV7-8 to TRBJ1-6; D is undetermined. V lost 1 base, J lost 5 bases, and 6 bases lay in between. Germline CDR1 is SGHVS and CDR2 is FQNEAQ. The CDR3 consists of 14 residues. The CDR3 bases are TGTGCCAGCAGCTTAGTCCAGGATAATTCACCCCTCCACTTT. Its protein product is CASSLVQDNSPLHF. Full variable domain (missing parts from reference TRBV7-8 and TRBJ1-6): GAGVSQSPRYKVAKRGQDVALRCDPISGHVSLFWYQQALGQGPEFLTYFQNEAQLDKSGLPSDRFFAERPEGSVSTLKIQRTQQEDSAVYLCASSLVQDNSPLHFGNGTRLTVT.

V and J are TRBV7-3 and TRBJ2-1, with D maybe TRBD1 (5 bases). The CDR3 length is 16 residues. Germline values: CDR1 SGHTA, CDR2 FQGTGA. Trimming cost V 2 bases and J 2 bases, with 13 bases left between them. The CDR3 reads CASSLLPGLTYNEQFF. CDR3 sequence (DNA): TGTGCCAGCAGCTTATTGCCAGGGCTAACCTACAATGAGCAGTTCTTC.

This rearrangement joins TRBV7-9 to TRBJ2-7, with a tentative D call TRBD1 (6 bases). In germline, CDR1 is SEHNR, CDR2 FQNEAQ (reference sequence). With 5 bases removed from V and 5 bases from J, the gap between germline ends came to 10 bases. The CDR3 extends over 12 amino acids. For the CDR3, the DNA is TGTGCCAGCAGCGCGCACAGGGACGAGCAGTACTTC. Its translation is CASSAHRDEQYF.

The CDR3 reads CASSLGTGEKLFF. CDR3 nucleotides: TGCGCCAGCAGCTTGGGGACAGGAGAAAAACTGTTTTTT. V is TRBV5-1 and J is TRBJ1-4, with 7 bases that match TRBD1. Trimming removed 0 bases from V and 8 bases from J; junction bases left unmatched: 1. CDR1 and CDR2 from the germline V gene are SGHRS and YFSETQ. The CDR3 contains 13 residues.

This chain connects TRBV10-3 to TRBJ1-1; 8 nucleotides agree with TRBD1. Trimming took 2 bases from V and 2 from J; bases not matched to a gene: 4. This CDR3 spans 15 amino acids. The V gene's germline CDR1 is ENHRY and CDR2 SYGVKD. The CDR3 nucleotides read TGTGCCATCAGTGAGAACAGGGGGGGAAACACTGAAGCTTTCTTT. This codes for CAISENRGGNTEAFF.